The 21 T cell receptor delta chains in this list originate from one sample, sequenced in a study of gamma-delta T cells after stem cell transplantation. TCRdb fed the RT-PCR reads into CATT to redo clone calling. There are roughly 1,900 delta-chain clones in the sample; 11% to 15% occur only once, and approximately 30% lies in the top ten. The sequencing sample was made of gamma-delta T cells. The source is a human donor. It is not recorded whose cells these are; they may come from a transplant donor.

This sequence joins TRDV3 and TRDJ1; the D gene is possibly TRDD2 (6 bases). Trimming took 2 bases from V and 0 from J, leaving 34 bases between them. Germline V gives CDR1 TVYSNPD, CDR2 GDNSRS (reference sequence). The CDR3 runs to 21 residues. Here the CDR3 DNA reads TGTGCCTTTCCTCCGGCCTTCCCACCTTTGGTGGGGACCTACTACACCGATAAACTCATCTTT. Its translation: CAFPPAFPPLVGTYYTDKLIF.

This clone has only a few counts. CDR3 residues: CACGTVSGGYANDTDKLIF. CDR3 nucleotides: TGTGCCTGTGGCACTGTTTCTGGGGGATACGCTAATGACACCGATAAACTCATCTTT. The V and J genes are TRDV2 and TRDJ1; TRDD3 aligns across 12 bases. The CDR3 contains 19 residues. The junction had 15 bases not matched to a gene; V was cut back by 5 bases and J by 0 bases. Germline V CDR1 and CDR2: GEAIGNYY, EKD.

There are a few counts of this clone. The mismatch at residue 12 between this DNA's translation and the TCRdb protein of a much larger clone likely reflects a read error; the protein shown is translated from the DNA. This rearrangement joins TRDV2 to TRDJ2, with D possibly matching TRDD2 (5 bases). Looked up from germline, CDR1 is GEAIGNYY and CDR2 is EKD. The CDR3 contains 15 residues. CDR3 nucleotides: TGTGCCTGTGACCCTGCCGGATTCCCTACAGCACACCTCTTCTTT. It translates to CACDPAGFPTAHLFF.

This clone showed up just a few times. It differs at one base from a far larger clone, so likely a read error. The chain has TRDV2 and TRDJ3; 9 nucleotides align to TRDD3. In germline, CDR1 is GEAIGNYY, CDR2 EKD. J lost 0 bases, V lost 4 bases, and 6 bases had no gene match. There are 18 residues in the CDR3. The CDR3 loop is CACDLLGDHSWDTRQMFF. CDR3 in DNA: TGTGCCTGTGATCTTCTGGGGGATCACTCCTGGGACACCCGACAGATGTTTTTC.

Notes on this clone: TCRdb attributes to this sequence the protein of a much larger clone, which differs from the DNA translation at residue 9; a read error is likely, and the protein displayed is translated from the DNA. The CDR3 region is CACDTVSRVTPDKLIF. The CDR3 DNA reads as TGTGCCTGTGACACCGTTTCTCGGGTTACGCCCGATAAACTCATCTTT. V gene TRDV2 combines with J gene TRDJ1; D call uncertain. V gave up 0 bases and J gave up 3 bases, with 16 bases separating them. Per germline, CDR1 GEAIGNYY and CDR2 EKD. The CDR3 is 16 residues long.

The chain links TRDV2 to TRDJ1; perhaps TRDD3 as D (5 bases). Here the J gene was assigned by germline matching of the DNA, as TCRdb has none. Germline V lookup: CDR1 GEAIGNYY, CDR2 EKD. Trimming stripped 4 bases from V and 1 base from J, with 24 bases between. This CDR3 spans 18 amino acids. The CDR3 reads CACETRTNTGISTDKLIF. Here the CDR3 DNA reads TGTGCCTGTGAGACTAGGACCAATACAGGGATCAGCACCGATAAACTCATCTTT.

A note on this clone: Different DNA sequences within this sample yield the same CDR3. The CDR3 loop is CACSSWGPGATPGEAGLIF. The DNA for the CDR3 is TGTGCCTGTTCCTCCTGGGGCCCTGGGGCGACTCCGGGGGAAGCTGGACTCATCTTT. The V call is TRDV2, the J call TRDJ1; TRDD3 might be the D (6 bases). TCRdb carries no J gene annotation; the J gene was assigned here by matching the DNA with germline. CDR3 length equals 19 residues. The germline V gene has CDR1 GEAIGNYY and CDR2 EKD. Trimming stripped 6 bases from V and 10 bases from J, with 38 bases between.

As to this clone: Other DNA sequences in the same sample also yield this CDR3. The V call is TRDV2, the J call TRDJ1; D is possibly TRDD3 (6 bases). Germline values: CDR1 GEAIGNYY, CDR2 EKD. V gave up 0 bases and J gave up 3 bases, with 10 bases separating them. The CDR3 extends over 14 amino acids. The CDR3 spells CACDTVGISDKLIF. CDR3 bases: TGTGCCTGTGACACCGTGGGGATTTCCGATAAACTCATCTTT.

V is TRDV2 and J is TRDJ1; 13 bases line up with TRDD3. Trimming took 3 bases from V and 1 from J; bases not matched to a gene: 10. The germline V gene encodes CDR1 GEAIGNYY and CDR2 EKD. The length of the CDR3 is 18 residues. This chain's CDR3 is CACDQVLGDTRSTDKLIF. For the CDR3, the DNA is TGTGCCTGTGACCAGGTACTGGGGGATACGAGGAGCACCGATAAACTCATCTTT.

This clone has more than one count but fewer than ten. This specimen includes other DNA sequences encoding the same CDR3. J is TRDJ1 and V is TRDV2, with 7 bases that match TRDD3. The germline gives CDR1 GEAIGNYY, CDR2 EKD. This CDR3 region has 15 residues. V was pared by 1 base and J by 0 bases, with 4 bases of the junction left unmatched. CDR3 sequence (DNA): TGTGCCTGTGACACTCTGGGGGTTAACACCGATAAACTCATCTTT. This codes for CACDTLGVNTDKLIF.

This clone was seen only a few times. This may be a read error, as it is one base from a much larger clone. Other DNA sequences in the same sample also yield this CDR3. This chain links TRDV2 with TRDJ3, with TRDD3 matching over 12 bases. The germline gives CDR1 GEAIGNYY, CDR2 EKD. The CDR3 consists of 18 residues. CDR3 sequence: CACDSTGGYSWDTRQMFF. CDR3 coding DNA: TGTGCCTGTGACAGTACTGGGGGATACTCCTGGGACACCCGACAGATGTTCTTC.

To note about this clone: This sequence is one base from a far larger clone and is likely a read error. Within the sample, other DNA sequences also encode this same CDR3. The chain joins TRDV2 to TRDJ1; D not certain. Germline CDR1 and CDR2: GEAIGNYY and EKD. The CDR3 runs to 13 residues. CDR3 in DNA: TGTGCCTGTGACGCCCTTACCACCGATAAACTCATCTTC. The encoded protein is CACDALTTDKLIF.

The rearrangement links TRDV2 to TRDJ1, with D perhaps TRDD3 (6 bases). There are 20 residues in the CDR3. The ends were cut back, 0 bases at V and 0 bases at J, with 25 bases in the middle. The germline V gene has CDR1 GEAIGNYY and CDR2 EKD. The CDR3 is CACDTLLGMRVGTYTDKLIF. The CDR3 DNA follows: TGTGCCTGTGACACCCTCTTGGGGATGCGAGTGGGGACGTACACCGATAAACTCATCTTT.

This clone was observed a few times. The chain combines TRDV2 with TRDJ1; 10 nucleotides line up with TRDD3. V lost 9 bases to trimming and J lost 0 bases; unmatched junction nucleotides: 12. Germline V gene lookup returns CDR1 GEAIGNYY and CDR2 EKD. The CDR3 covers 16 residues. CDR3 in DNA: TGTGCCCCGATGAAGGCTACTGGGGGATACACCGATAAACTCATCTTT. This codes for CAPMKATGGYTDKLIF.

There are a few counts of this clone. The chain combines TRDV1 with TRDJ1; 12 nucleotides agree with TRDD3. This CDR3 is 20 amino acids long. With V trimmed by 4 bases and J by 3 bases, 18 bases remained unmatched. Per germline, CDR1 TSWWSYY and CDR2 QGS. The CDR3 here is CALGVNLPPRTGGYPDKLIF. The CDR3 region has the DNA TGTGCTCTTGGGGTGAATCTTCCCCCCCGTACTGGGGGATACCCCGATAAACTCATCTTT.

V is TRDV2 and J is TRDJ1; the match to TRDD3 covers 8 bases. The length of the CDR3 is 18 residues. CDR1 is GEAIGNYY, CDR2 EKD, per germline. The V gene end was trimmed by 0 bases and the J gene end by 0 bases; junction bases not matched to a gene: 11. Here the CDR3 reads CACDTVPLGGDYTDKLIF. DNA for the CDR3: TGTGCCTGTGACACCGTGCCACTGGGGGGCGATTACACCGATAAACTCATCTTT.

This clone is labeled large. This chain connects TRDV2 to TRDJ3, with TRDD3 matching 11 bases. V trimming: 0 bases; J trimming: 0 bases; junction bases outside the gene matches: 9. The CDR3 length is 21 residues. Germline V gene data show CDR1 as GEAIGNYY and CDR2 as EKD. CDR3 amino acids: CACDTGLGDTRSSWDTRQMFF. CDR3 bases: TGTGCCTGTGACACCGGGCTGGGGGATACTCGAAGCTCCTGGGACACCCGACAGATGTTTTTC.

The CDR3 DNA follows: TGTGCCTGTGACACCGTAGGTACTGGGGGATACGCGGGGAACGATAAACTCATCTTT. This encodes CACDTVGTGGYAGNDKLIF. The chain joins TRDV2 to TRDJ1; 13 bases line up with TRDD3. The CDR3 has 19 residues. Germline-derived CDR1 and CDR2 are GEAIGNYY and EKD. V shed 0 bases, J shed 4 bases, and the junction held 13 bases outside the gene matches.

The V gene is TRDV2, the J gene TRDJ1; 8 nucleotides line up with TRDD3. No J gene was available from TCRdb, and it was assigned here by a germline match of the DNA. The CDR3 loop spans 19 amino acids. Trimming cost V 0 bases and J 0 bases; bases outside gene matches: 14. The germline gives CDR1 GEAIGNYY, CDR2 EKD. Here the CDR3 reads CACDTVGGGGSTYTDKLIF. The CDR3 DNA sequence: TGTGCCTGTGACACCGTCGGAGGTGGGGGATCTACGTACACCGATAAACTCATCTTT.

This clone was seen only once. Germline and junction disagree at one end, which may indicate a read error. J is TRDJ1 and V is TRDV2; 8 nucleotides agree with TRDD3. TCRdb supplies no J gene; here it was assigned by aligning the nucleotide sequence to germline. Germline V lookup: CDR1 GEAIGNYY, CDR2 EKD. This CDR3 contains 18 residues. The CDR3 DNA sequence: TGTGCCTGTGACGGAAGGGGGGATAGAGGGGATTACACCGATCAACTCATCTTT. Its protein product is CACDGRGDRGDYTDQLIF.

Regarding this clone: This may be a read error: a much more frequent sequence differs by one nucleotide. The gene calls are TRDV2 and TRDJ1; a possible D gene is TRDD3 (5 bases). The J gene, left out of TCRdb, was set here by checking the DNA against germline. The CDR3 has 19 amino acids. Germline CDR1 is GEAIGNYY and CDR2 is EKD. The V end lost 0 bases, the J end lost 8 bases, and 30 bases lay between the germline ends. The DNA of the CDR3 is TGTGCCTGTGACACCGTTTCCGTCGAACCCCGGGATTTTATGGTAAAACTCATCTTT. This translates into CACDTVSVEPRDFMVKLIF.